The TCR beta chain under discussion was sequenced for a study of blood T cell repertoires in COVID-19. In the study overall: COVID-19 samples collected from the United States, Italy and Spain covered acute and convalescent phases.

The CDR3 sequence is 16 residues long. V lost 2 bases to trimming and J lost 2 bases; unmatched junction nucleotides: 4. CDR1 is MNHEY and CDR2 is SVGEGT in the germline V gene. Source study methods: Reference gene primer amplification in the assay estimated nucleated cell counts. Profiled with immunoSEQ multiplex PCR; TCRdb holds only in-frame clones, not every one. Clonal size and the V and J genes are those of that table, whereas D and trimming came from the DNA. The profile shows over 75,000 clones, 90% of them singletons. What was sequenced was peripheral blood. The chain combines TRBV6-2 or TRBV6-3 with TRBJ2-3; the match to TRBD2 covers 10 bases. The sequence was collected from a man between 60 and 75 years old with acute or convalescent COVID-19. DNA for the CDR3: TGTGCCAGCAGTTACGGACTAGCGGAGACCACAGATACGCAGTATTTT. Its protein is CASSYGLAETTDTQYF.